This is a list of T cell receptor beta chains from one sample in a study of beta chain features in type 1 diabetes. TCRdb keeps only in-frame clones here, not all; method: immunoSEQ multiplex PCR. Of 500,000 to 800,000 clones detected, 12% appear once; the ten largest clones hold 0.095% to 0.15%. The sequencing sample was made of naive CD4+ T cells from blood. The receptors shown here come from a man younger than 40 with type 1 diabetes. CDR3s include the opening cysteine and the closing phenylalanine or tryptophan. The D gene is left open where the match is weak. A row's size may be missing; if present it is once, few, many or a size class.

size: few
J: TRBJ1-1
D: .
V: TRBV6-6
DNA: TGTGCCAGCAGTTACGGTTCGGCGAACACTGAAGCTTTCTTT
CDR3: CASSYGSANTEAFF

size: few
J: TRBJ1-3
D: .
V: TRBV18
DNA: TGTGCCAGCTCACCACCCGGGGGCTCTGGAAACACCATATATTTT
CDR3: CASSPPGGSGNTIYF

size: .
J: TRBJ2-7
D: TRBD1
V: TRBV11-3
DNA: TGTGCCAGCAGCAAGGGGGCAGGGGACTCCTACGAGCAGTACTTC
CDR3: CASSKGAGDSYEQYF

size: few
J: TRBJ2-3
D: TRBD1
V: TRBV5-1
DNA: TGCGCCAGCAGCCTATTGGACAGGGGATATACGCAGTATTTT
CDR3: CASSLLDRGYTQYF

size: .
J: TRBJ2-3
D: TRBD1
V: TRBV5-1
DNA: TGCGCCAGCACTGGACAGGGACAAGGCACAGATACGCAGTATTTT
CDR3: CASTGQGQGTDTQYF

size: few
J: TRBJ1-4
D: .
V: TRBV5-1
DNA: TGCGCCAGCAGCGCATCGATTGGGGACGGAGCTGAAAAACTGTTTTTT
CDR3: CASSASIGDGAEKLFF

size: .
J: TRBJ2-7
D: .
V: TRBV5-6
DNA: TGTGCCAGCAACCTCCGGGGAGGCGGTCCCGAGCAGTACTTC
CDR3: CASNLRGGGPEQYF

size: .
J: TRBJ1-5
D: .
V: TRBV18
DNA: TGTGCCAGCTCACCCTCCCGGGACATACAGCCCCAGCATTTT
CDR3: CASSPSRDIQPQHF

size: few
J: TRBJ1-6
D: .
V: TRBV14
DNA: TGTGCCAGCAGCCAAGATTGGGGACCCTATTCACCCCTCCACTTT
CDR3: CASSQDWGPYSPLHF

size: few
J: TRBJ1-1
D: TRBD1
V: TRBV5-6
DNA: TGTGCCAGCAGCTTAAGGACAGGACCGAACACTGAAGCTTTCTTT
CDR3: CASSLRTGPNTEAFF

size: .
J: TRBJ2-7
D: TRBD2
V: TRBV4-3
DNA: TGCGCCAGCAGCGACCCTGGGGCTAGCGGGAGCAGTAGGCAGTACTTC
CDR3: CASSDPGASGSSRQYF

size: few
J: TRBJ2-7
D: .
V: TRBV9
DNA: TGTGCCAGCAGCGTCAACCCCCAGAGGGGCGAGCAGTACTTC
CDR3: CASSVNPQRGEQYF

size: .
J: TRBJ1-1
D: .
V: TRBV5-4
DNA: TGTGCCAGCAGCTTTCGACAAGGATTACACCAGAACACTGAAGCTTTCTTT
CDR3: CASSFRQGLHQNTEAFF

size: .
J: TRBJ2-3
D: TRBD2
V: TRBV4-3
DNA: TGCGCCAGCAGCCACGCGATGGCGAGCGGGGGTACAGATACGCAGTATTTT
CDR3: CASSHAMASGGTDTQYF

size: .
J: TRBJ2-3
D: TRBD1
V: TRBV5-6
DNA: TGTGCCAGCAGCTTAACCGGGACAGGGGTCGGGGCAGATACGCAGTATTTT
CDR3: CASSLTGTGVGADTQYF

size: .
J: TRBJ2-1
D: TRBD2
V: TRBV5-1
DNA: TGCGCCAGCTCCAGGACTAGCGGTTACAATGAGCAGTTCTTC
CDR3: CASSRTSGYNEQFF

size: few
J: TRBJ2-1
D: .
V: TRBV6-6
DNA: TGTGCCAGCATCCAAGGCCTCGGTCTTGGCAATGAGCAGTTCTTC
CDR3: CASIQGLGLGNEQFF

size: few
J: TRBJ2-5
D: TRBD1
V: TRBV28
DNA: TGTGCCAGCAGACGACAGGGGAGCGAGACCCAGTACTTC
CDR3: CASRRQGSETQYF

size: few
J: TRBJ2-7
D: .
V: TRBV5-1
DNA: TGCGCCAGCAGCTTGGAGCTGGTTTCCTACGAGCAGTACTTC
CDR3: CASSLELVSYEQYF

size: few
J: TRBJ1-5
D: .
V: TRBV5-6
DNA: TGTGCCAGCAGCTTGGGCCGGATCTATAGCAATCAGCCCCAGCATTTT
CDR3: CASSLGRIYSNQPQHF

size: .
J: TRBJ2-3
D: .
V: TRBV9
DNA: TGTGCCAGCAGAGATACAGATACGCAGTATTTT
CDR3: CASRDTDTQYF

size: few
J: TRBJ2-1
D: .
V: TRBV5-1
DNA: TGCGCCAGCAGCCAAGGGACTTTCAGGGAGCAGTTCTTC
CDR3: CASSQGTFREQFF

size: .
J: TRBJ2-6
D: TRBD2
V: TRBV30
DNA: TGTGCCAGTACGCGGGGGAACTCTGGGGCCAACGTCCTGACTTTC
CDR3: CASTRGNSGANVLTF

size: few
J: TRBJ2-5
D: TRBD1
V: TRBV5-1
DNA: TGCGCCAGCAGCGGACTTCGGGAAAGGGACAGGGCTTTCCGGGGAGAGACCCAGTACTTC
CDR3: CASSGLRERDRAFRGETQYF

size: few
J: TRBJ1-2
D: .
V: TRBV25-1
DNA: TGTGCCAGCAGTGATTCTGGGGGGCCCGGCTATGGCTACACCTTC
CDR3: CASSDSGGPGYGYTF